This T cell receptor (beta chain) was identified during a study of shared clonotypes between healthy human individuals (TCRdb year 2020). Turning to the overall study: The cohort comprised a couple of women and a few men aged 18 to 49 years. Per donor, three plates each were used for CD4 naive and CD4 memory, two for CD8 naive, and one for CD8 memory. Leukapheresis yielded between about 0.94 and 9 billion PBMCs per donor. Different laboratories and diverse techniques were used to prepare libraries and sequence TCR repertoires, to increase sequencing depth and limit assay-specific biases. To estimate repertoire size and how much clonotype sharing occurs between individuals, the study deeply sequenced the blood TCR repertoires of several healthy adults.

Results and caveats for the whole study, not just this receptor: Sampling was restricted to blood, and TCR repertoires in tissue are likely to differ from TCR repertoires in blood. Based on pairwise subsampling, the degree of clonotype sharing among donors was expected to be affected by sequencing depth. Around 5% of naive CD4, 3.5% of naive CD8, around 2.3% of memory CD4, and around 0.42% of memory CD8 clonotypes were shared across several donors. Even with the large sequencing depth, rarefaction of the sorted-subset datasets indicated that sequencing was incomplete. Higher generation probabilities were observed for clonotypes shared by all four sorted-subset donors than for non-shared clonotypes. Because the study included only a small number of donors, the genetic and exposure-history diversity represented was limited. Naive subsets generally had larger estimated clonotype richness than memory subsets.

The germline V gene specifies SNHLY as CDR1 and FYNNEI as CDR2. Deletion took 6 bases off V and 5 bases off J, with a span of 14 bases between the germline ends. The CDR3 contains 13 residues, cysteine and phenylalanine counted. CDR3 DNA only is kept here, 39 bases in frame from base 1. The donors were healthy, HIV-negative adults with no recently reported acute infections or vaccinations. Every donor was a Caucasian adult residing in Nashville, Tennessee, USA. Magnetic negative selection was used to enrich CD4+ T cells, after which naive cells were positively selected on CD45RA and the negative fraction became the memory subset. After blood collection by leukapheresis, PBMCs were isolated using Ficoll-Histopaque density gradient centrifugation and then cryopreserved in the vapor phase of liquid nitrogen. Analytical flow cytometry was used to check the purity and quantity of every magnetically sorted T cell population. Genomic DNA was isolated from each sorted fraction and quantified by UV absorbance on a Nanodrop 2000c.

Using the deep immunoSEQ assay, multiplex PCR amplified TCR CDR3 regions from genomic DNA. Extracted genomic DNA from each cell subset was spread evenly across all wells of several immunoSEQ 96-well plates, with each plate serving as a replicate. For sorted subsets, roughly 200 ng of genomic DNA, equivalent to 25,000 to 35,000 T cell genomes, went into each replicate PCR. Purified libraries were quantified with a Qubit 3.0 fluorometer, sized on a Bioanalyzer 2100, and re-quantified with the KAPA Library Quantification kit. Each immunoSEQ 96-well plate was sequenced on its own single-read 150-cycle Illumina NextSeq 550 flow cell. For the original study's pipeline: Because the immunoSEQ output included only junctional sequences and no quality scores, the filtering could not be the same as the filtering used for full-length reads. To assign V/J genes and CDR3, sequences were annotated using PyIR, a Python wrapper for IgBLAST v1.9, with IMGT germline references. Reads were removed for weak V/J assignments (E-value above 1e-6), missing CDR3, stop codons, out-of-frame junctions, or ambiguous translated residues. V3J clonotypes were defined as sequences sharing an identical inferred V gene, J gene, and CDR3 amino acid sequence. Percentage overlap between repertoires was computed as shared unique clonotypes divided by the size of the smaller repertoire. Richness of each repertoire was evaluated using RTK rarefaction, the Chao1 estimator, and Recon v2.1 estimates of unobserved clonotypes. Generation probabilities were computed with OLGA for all TCRbeta clonotypes obtained by the gDNA method from a handful of donors. Here the immuneACCESS table is served through TCRdb, limited to in-frame sequences with V and J called. Missing clones are a known gap in these copies; in checked studies unresolved V genes cover under half, and the rest lacks a known reason. That table furnishes V, J and clone size, whereas the DNA furnished D and trimming. This sample comprises a few million clones, over 90% of them detected only once. The ten largest account for 0.3% to 0.4% of the sample.

Regarding this clone: Its cognate antigen has yet to be identified. No much larger clone is present one base from it, and per-base qualities are unavailable.

This TCR was recovered from a man aged 18 to 29 in good health. Some clones in this sample may be carry-over from other donors' samples. The sample consisted of naive CD4+ T cells from PBMCs. Interpreted using the paper, the cell subset or site label stands for: CD45RA+ positively selected. The V and J segments used are TRBV2 and TRBJ2-7; no D gene can be assigned with confidence. The CDR3 reads as follows: CASRETPADEQYF. The DNA sequence is TGTGCCAGCAGGGAGACTCCCGCGGACGAGCAGTACTTC.